One sample yielded the 14 T cell receptor beta chains listed below, sequenced in a study of T cell repertoires in cytomegalovirus infection. TCRdb fed the reads into MiXCR, producing one record per CDR3 protein. Of about 900,000 distinct CDR3 sequences listed, around a third are singletons. These receptors are not linked to any known antigen. Here the sequenced sample was cultured CD8+ T cells from PBMCs, taken from culture after CMV antigen stimulation. The source of these receptors is a human donor in good health (CMV status not recorded). Some clones in this sample may be carry-over from other donors' samples.

The rearrangement links TRBV7-2 to TRBJ1-4; D is possibly TRBD1 (6 bases). This CDR3 is built from 16 residues. Per germline, CDR1 SGHTA and CDR2 FQGNSA. V was pared by 6 bases and J by 7 bases, with 21 bases between. DNA for the CDR3: TGTGCCAGCAGTTTAACTACCGGGACATCATTTGAAAAACTGTTTTTT. It specifies CASSLTTGTSFEKLFF.

This clonotype showed up just a few times. The chain has TRBV6-6 and TRBJ2-1; tentative D call: TRBD1 (6 bases). The V and J ends lost 0 bases and 5 bases respectively, with 23 bases between them. Germline CDR1 MNHNY, CDR2 SVGAGI (reference sequence). The CDR3 totals 19 residues. DNA for the CDR3: TGTGCCAGCAGTTACTCCGGGACAAGGACATTTTCGCCTAACAATGAGCAGTTCTTC. It codes for CASSYSGTRTFSPNNEQFF.

This chain links TRBV11-2 with TRBJ1-4; D call uncertain. V lost 5 bases, J lost 7 bases, and 8 bases lay in between. Germline V gene data show CDR1 as SGHAT and CDR2 as FQNNGV. The CDR3 runs to 12 residues. The DNA of the CDR3 is TGTGCCAGCAGCCACAGAGGTGAAAAACTGTTTTTT. This translates into CASSHRGEKLFF.

The chain carries TRBV27 and TRBJ1-1; 7 bases align to TRBD1. Per the germline V gene, CDR1 is MNHEY and CDR2 is SMNVEV (reference sequence). Germline trimming cut 1 base from V and 1 base from J; bases unmatched to any gene: 3. The length of the CDR3 is 15 residues. CDR3 region: CASSLLGGQNTEAFF. For the CDR3, the DNA is TGTGCCAGCAGTTTATTAGGGGGCCAGAACACTGAAGCTTTCTTT.

Only one count was recorded for this clonotype. This chain connects TRBV3-1 to TRBJ2-1, with D possibly being TRBD1 or TRBD2 (5 bases each). The J call may be wrong; the DNA end is better matched by TRBJ2-7. Germline loops: CDR1 LGHDT, CDR2 YNNKEL (reference sequence). The CDR3 consists of 17 residues. The CDR3 is CASSQVGVLSSYNEQYF. CDR3 bases: TGTGCCAGCAGCCAAGTGGGGGTTTTGAGCTCCTACAATGAGCAGTACTTC.

A remark on this clonotype: The junction does not match germline at one end; this may be a read error. The chain combines TRBV5-4 with TRBJ2-2, with D perhaps given as TRBD1 or TRBD2 (5 bases each). Looked up from germline, CDR1 is SGHNT and CDR2 is YYREEE (reference sequence). The CDR3 has 15 amino acids. CDR3 loop: CASSLVGESTGEPFF. The CDR3 nucleotides are TGTGCCAGCAGCCTTGTGGGGGAGTCAACCGGGGAGCCGTTTTTT.

This clonotype was recorded at least ten times. For the CDR3, the DNA is TGTGCCAGCAGTCTAGGGGCCGACAATGAGCAGTTCTTC. This sequence encodes CASSLGADNEQFF. The chain recombines TRBV7-6 with TRBJ2-1; D might be TRBD1 (5 bases). The CDR3 has 13 amino acids. Germline CDR1 SGHVS, CDR2 FNYEAQ. The germline V and J ends were trimmed by 6 bases and 5 bases, with 11 bases remaining between them.

This clonotype was seen more than once but under ten times. The rearrangement links TRBV19 to TRBJ1-6; D is ambiguous. The CDR3 contains 17 residues. V lost 5 bases, J lost 4 bases, and 18 bases lay in between. Germline CDR1 reads LNHDA; CDR2 reads SQIVND (reference sequence). In DNA, the CDR3 is TGTGCCAGTAGTCCAGAAGTCGGGGTGACATATAATTCACCCCTCCACTTT. It is translated as CASSPEVGVTYNSPLHF.

CDR3 sequence reads: CASSIPGYEQYF. DNA of the CDR3: TGTGCCAGTAGTATCCCAGGCTACGAGCAGTACTTC. The chain joins TRBV19 to TRBJ2-7; D gene uncertain. Trimming removed 3 bases at V and 3 bases at J, with 6 bases between. Per germline, CDR1 LNHDA and CDR2 SQIVND (reference sequence). The CDR3 runs 12 residues.

The chain's CDR3 is CASSALTSNEQFF. CDR3 coding DNA: TGTGCCAGCAGCGCCTTAACTAGCAATGAGCAGTTCTTC. The chain links TRBV7-9 to TRBJ2-1; perhaps TRBD2 as D (5 bases). The CDR3 sequence is 13 residues long. Trimming stripped 5 bases from V and 6 bases from J, with 11 bases between. Germline V gene sequence: CDR1 SEHNR, CDR2 FQNEAQ (reference sequence).

The chain uses TRBV7-8 and TRBJ2-1, with D perhaps given as TRBD1 or TRBD2 (7 bases each). V lost 2 bases to trimming and J lost 7 bases, with 18 bases between them. The CDR3 is 16 residues long. The germline CDR1 and CDR2 sequences are SGHVS and FQNEAQ. The CDR3 reads CASSLLSRQGGNEQFF. CDR3 sequence (DNA): TGTGCCAGCAGCTTACTTTCGCGGCAGGGGGGGAATGAGCAGTTCTTC.

The chain is built from TRBV2 and TRBJ1-4; no definite D call. The V gene lost 4 bases and the J gene lost 6 bases, with 6 bases spanning the gap. Germline values: CDR1 SNHLY, CDR2 FYNNEI. The CDR3 has 12 amino acids. CDR3 sequence reads: CASSGQDEKLFF. CDR3 in DNA: TGTGCCAGCAGTGGTCAGGATGAAAAACTGTTTTTT.

The chain joins TRBV6-7 to TRBJ2-7; D may match TRBD1 or TRBD2 (5 bases each). TRBV6-7 is an open reading frame whose function is uncertain. The CDR3 covers 16 residues. V dropped 0 bases and J dropped 0 bases, with 12 bases sitting between them. DNA of the CDR3: TGTGCCAGCAGTTACTCGGGGGACCACAGCTCCTACGAGCAGTACGTC. Translated, it gives CASSYSGDHSSYEQYV.

CDR3 amino acids: CAGGERGAYNEQFF. In DNA, the CDR3 is TGTGCCGGAGGGGAGCGGGGGGCCTACAATGAGCAGTTCTTC. The chain links TRBV7-8 to TRBJ2-1; 9 bases agree with TRBD2. With V trimmed by 11 bases and J by 2 bases, 7 bases remained unmatched. Germline loops: CDR1 SGHVS, CDR2 FQNEAQ. There are 14 residues in the CDR3.